These T cell receptor beta chains were read from a single sample in a study of cytomegalovirus exposure and HLA in healthy donors. The method was immunoSEQ multiplex PCR; TCRdb's version includes in-frame clones alone and lacks a portion of them. The sample lists about 130,000 clones; roughly 83% were seen once. The sequenced material came from PBMCs. The source of these receptors is a man younger than 35 in good health and CMV-seropositive. The CDR3 runs from the conserved cysteine through the conserved F or W. The D gene is left open where the match is weak. Expanded clones are given a class, and other clones once, few, many or no size at all.

cdr3_aa | cdr3_nt | v_call | d_call | j_call | clone_size
CASRTGMGNTEAFF | TGTGCCAGCAGGACAGGGATGGGGAACACTGAAGCTTTCTTT | TRBV6-5 | TRBD1 | TRBJ1-1 | .
CASSPRRDTQYF | TGTGCCAGCAGCCCTAGAAGGGATACGCAGTATTTT | TRBV6-6 | . | TRBJ2-3 | .
CASSAPGLEGSYEQYF | TGTGCCAGCAGCGCACCGGGACTAGAAGGTTCCTACGAGCAGTACTTC | TRBV5-4 | TRBD2 | TRBJ2-7 | .
CASSESAGLAGDAHQETQYF | TGTGCCAGCAGTGAATCCGCCGGACTAGCGGGGGACGCGCACCAAGAGACCCAGTACTTC | TRBV2 | TRBD2 | TRBJ2-5 | once
CASLNTEAFF | TGTGCCAGTCTTAACACTGAAGCTTTCTTT | TRBV19 | . | TRBJ1-1 | .
CASSLAGSLDEKLFF | TGTGCCAGCAGCTTAGCAGGGTCGCTGGATGAAAAACTGTTTTTT | TRBV11-2 | . | TRBJ1-4 | .
CASRKPGQGAAETQYF | TGTGCCAGCAGGAAGCCGGGACAGGGGGCGGCGGAGACCCAGTACTTC | TRBV11-2 | TRBD1 | TRBJ2-5 | .
CASSESQRLSSYEQYF | TGTGCCAGCAGTGAATCCCAACGCCTCAGCTCCTACGAGCAGTACTTC | TRBV25-1 | . | TRBJ2-7 | .
CASSGEGTGELFF | TGTGCCAGCAGTGGTGAGGGTACCGGGGAGCTGTTTTTT | TRBV2 | . | TRBJ2-2 | .
CASTGQGLYGYTF | TGTGCCAGCACCGGACAGGGCCTCTATGGCTACACCTTC | TRBV6-5 | TRBD1 | TRBJ1-2 | many
CASPGVSNQPQHF | TGTGCCAGCCCGGGGGTGAGCAATCAGCCCCAGCATTTT | TRBV6-5 | . | TRBJ1-5 | .
CASKQGYTDTQYF | TGTGCCAGCAAACAGGGATACACAGATACGCAGTATTTT | TRBV2 | . | TRBJ2-3 | .
CASGPAGLPTDTQYF | TGTGCTAGTGGTCCAGCGGGGTTGCCCACAGATACGCAGTATTTT | TRBV12-5 | TRBD2 | TRBJ2-3 | .
CASSQEHHYNYGYTF | TGCGCCAGCAGCCAAGAACACCACTACAACTATGGCTACACCTTC | TRBV4-1 | . | TRBJ1-2 | .
CASTHSDGYSGNTIYF | TGTGCCAGCACCCATAGCGACGGCTACTCTGGAAACACCATATATTTT | TRBV28 | . | TRBJ1-3 | .
CASSLGGDRQPQHF | TGTGCCAGCAGCTTGGGAGGGGACAGACAGCCCCAGCATTTT | TRBV5-6 | TRBD1 | TRBJ1-5 | .
CASRREETQYF | TGTGCCAGCCGCCGCGAAGAGACCCAGTACTTC | TRBV6-6 | . | TRBJ2-5 | .
CASRTSGHTEAFF | TGTGCCAGCAGGACCTCAGGGCACACTGAAGCTTTCTTT | TRBV7-6 | . | TRBJ1-1 | .
CASSIEGLAGGTRNEQFF | TGTGCCAGTAGTATAGAGGGGCTAGCGGGGGGGACTCGTAATGAGCAGTTCTTC | TRBV19 | TRBD2 | TRBJ2-1 | .
CASSYSRGGGFYEQYF | TGTGCCAGCAGTTACTCGCGGGGCGGGGGGTTTTACGAGCAGTACTTC | TRBV6-5 | TRBD2 | TRBJ2-7 | .